Presented here are 28 T cell receptor beta chains from one specimen sequenced in a study of beta chain features in type 1 diabetes (dated by TCRdb to 2016 to 2019). The method behind the library was the immunoSEQ multiplex PCR assay. The High Capacity cDNA Reverse Transcription Kit was used to reverse transcribe all of the isolated RNA, meaning that expressed TCRB transcripts were what got sequenced. TCRdb stores this immuneACCESS table with in-frame sequences only. Part of the clones is absent; in the studies checked, under half of the shortfall reflects unresolved V genes, and no reason is known for the rest. This sample has under 200,000 clones in its table, and 7.5% to 10% of those were observed once. The ten most abundant clones make up about 0.6% of the sample. The specimen sequenced was central memory CD4+ T cells from blood. Receptors were obtained from a young man in good health.

This clone came up many times. The gene calls are TRBV9 and TRBJ2-1, with 7 bases matching TRBD2. The CDR3 consists of 15 residues. The germline CDR1 and CDR2 sequences are SGDLS and YYNGEE. V gave up 0 bases and J gave up 6 bases; unmatched junction bases: 6. CDR3 in DNA: TGTGCCAGCAGCGTAGGTTTAGCGGGTCGCAATGAGCAGTTCTTC. Its translation is CASSVGLAGRNEQFF.

In its sample, this clone was seen a few times. V and J are TRBV5-4 and TRBJ1-1; the D gene is possibly TRBD1 (5 bases). Trimming took off 5 bases at V and 1 base at J, with 15 bases between the two ends. The germline CDR1 and CDR2 sequences are SGHNT and YYREEE (reference sequence). CDR3 size: 15 residues. Here the CDR3 DNA reads TGTGCCAGCAGTTCCGCGGGGGTTGCGAACACTGAAGCTTTCTTT. Protein: CASSSAGVANTEAFF.

The chain employs TRBV6-6 and TRBJ1-2; TRBD1 matches at 8 bases. This CDR3 contains 16 residues. Per the germline V gene, CDR1 is MNHNY and CDR2 is SVGAGI (reference sequence). The trim removed 10 bases at V and 8 bases at J, leaving 21 bases unmatched. The CDR3 bases are TGTGCCACCCACCCCATTGGCAGGGGGCCTTCTGAGGGCTACACCTTC. It codes for CATHPIGRGPSEGYTF.

A few counts support this clone. The V call is TRBV7-9, the J call TRBJ2-2, with TRBD2 identical over 10 bases. The CDR3 covers 17 residues. CDR1 and CDR2 (germline): SEHNR, FQNEAQ (reference sequence). V lost 1 base to trimming and J lost 4 bases; unmatched junction nucleotides: 6. The CDR3 spells CASSLDVLAGATGELFF. CDR3 coding DNA: TGTGCCAGCAGCTTAGACGTGCTAGCGGGAGCCACCGGGGAGCTGTTTTTT.

The rearrangement uses TRBV7-2 and TRBJ1-6; D perhaps matches TRBD1 (5 bases). The ends were cut back, 2 bases at V and 10 bases at J, with 9 bases in the middle. Germline CDR1 reads SGHTA; CDR2 reads FQGNSA. The CDR3 loop spans 13 amino acids. Written as DNA, the CDR3 is TGTGCCAGCAGCTTAATCGGGGGGTCACCCCTCCACTTT. Translated: CASSLIGGSPLHF.

The sample holds a few counts of this clone. The chain joins TRBV4-3 to TRBJ2-1, with 7 bases aligning to TRBD1. The CDR3 contains 16 residues. J gave up 8 bases and V 0 bases, and 10 bases lay outside the gene matches. The germline V gene encodes CDR1 LGHNA and CDR2 YSLEER. CDR3 nucleotide sequence: TGCGCCAGCAGCCAAGATCTAACAGGGGTAGGAGATGAGCAGTTCTTC. Amino acids: CASSQDLTGVGDEQFF.

A few counts support this clone. The chain couples TRBV5-1 to TRBJ1-2; 7 nucleotides match TRBD1. The CDR3 length is 16 residues. Germline trimming cut 0 bases from V and 6 bases from J; bases unmatched to any gene: 11. CDR1 is SGHRS, CDR2 YFSETQ, per germline. The CDR3 region has the DNA TGCGCCAGCAGCTTGGGAGACAGGGAAGTTGTCAATGGCTACACCTTC. Its protein product is CASSLGDREVVNGYTF.

This clone was detected only a few times. The rearrangement joins TRBV28 to TRBJ1-1; weak D call: TRBD1 (6 bases). Germline V gene lookup returns CDR1 MDHEN and CDR2 SYDVKM. The CDR3 runs 10 residues. CDR3 region: CAGGRTEAFF. Here the CDR3 DNA reads TGTGCAGGGGGTAGGACTGAAGCTTTCTTT.

DNA of the CDR3: TGTGCCAGCAGCCCCCTCGCCCCAGGGAACACCGGGGAGCTGTTTTTT. Amino acids: CASSPLAPGNTGELFF. This chain uses TRBV7-2 with TRBJ2-2; D gene unclear. This CDR3 has 16 amino acids. In germline, CDR1 is SGHTA, CDR2 FQGNSA. Trimming took 5 bases from V and 1 from J, leaving 14 bases between them.

This rearrangement joins TRBV6-5 to TRBJ2-2, with TRBD2 matching 10 bases. Losses at the gene ends were 5 bases for V and 4 bases for J; bases not matched to a gene: 4. This CDR3 has 15 residues. Germline V gene lookup returns CDR1 MNHEY and CDR2 SVGAGI. The CDR3 loop is CASSKRGGSTGELFF. The CDR3 nucleotides are TGTGCCAGCAGTAAGCGGGGGGGCAGCACCGGGGAGCTGTTTTTT.

This clone occurred a few times. V usage is TRBV28 and J usage is TRBJ1-2; D is ambiguous. The CDR3 is made up of 13 amino acids. Germline loops: CDR1 MDHEN, CDR2 SYDVKM. The V end was cut by 2 bases, the J end by 3 bases, with 7 bases between. The CDR3 region is CASSLPQDYGYTF. The CDR3 DNA sequence: TGTGCCAGCAGTTTACCCCAGGACTATGGCTACACCTTC.

The rearrangement links TRBV5-6 to TRBJ2-5; D perhaps matches TRBD1 (7 bases). The ends were cut back, 1 base at V and 5 bases at J, with 21 bases in the middle. This CDR3 region has 17 residues. Germline V gene data show CDR1 as SGHDT and CDR2 as YYEEEE. CDR3 sequence (DNA): TGTGCCAGCAGCTTGTGGGGGATGGAGGGGGCAGAGGAGACCCAGTACTTC. It encodes CASSLWGMEGAEETQYF. The full variable domain, with the rest looked up from reference TRBV5-6 and TRBJ2-5, is DAGVTQSPTHLIKTRGQQVTLRCSPKSGHDTVSWYQQALGQGPQFIFQYYEEEERQRGNFPDRFSGHQFPNYSSELNVNALLLGDSALYLCASSLWGMEGAEETQYFGPGTRLLVL.

This clone appeared a few times. V gene TRBV7-6 combines with J gene TRBJ2-7; 7 nucleotides agree with TRBD2. With V trimmed by 5 bases and J by 0 bases, 10 bases remained unmatched. CDR3 length: 16 amino acids. Germline loops: CDR1 SGHVS, CDR2 FNYEAQ. The CDR3 DNA reads TGTGCCAGCAGCGGCGGACTAGGAACCAGCTCCTACGAGCAGTACTTC. Protein: CASSGGLGTSSYEQYF.

There are a few counts of this clone. The V gene is TRBV28, the J gene TRBJ2-7; 14 nucleotides agree with TRBD2. The V gene's germline CDR1 is MDHEN and CDR2 SYDVKM. V gave up 1 base and J gave up 2 bases; unmatched junction bases: 4. The CDR3 spans 17 residues. CDR3 region: CASSLSTGLAGAYEQYF. DNA of the CDR3: TGTGCCAGCAGTTTATCCACGGGACTAGCGGGGGCCTACGAGCAGTACTTC.

The chain employs TRBV9 and TRBJ1-5; 9 nucleotides match TRBD1. Germline loops: CDR1 SGDLS, CDR2 YYNGEE. The CDR3 has 15 residues. The J segment lost 3 bases and the V segment lost 0 bases, leaving 1 base of the junction unmatched. In nucleotides, the CDR3 is TGTGCCAGCAGCGTAGGACAGGGGGACAATCAGCCCCAGCATTTT. This translates into CASSVGQGDNQPQHF. The variable domain in full, with the rest retrieved from reference TRBV9 and TRBJ1-5, is DSGVTQTPKHLITATGQRVTLRCSPRSGDLSVYWYQQSLDQGLQFLIQYYNGEERAKGNILERFSAQQFPDLHSELNLSSLELGDSALYFCASSVGQGDNQPQHFGDGTRLSIL.

The chain links TRBV5-4 to TRBJ2-5; D possibly corresponds to TRBD2 (6 bases). CDR1 is SGHNT and CDR2 is YYREEE in the germline V gene (reference sequence). This CDR3 spans 15 amino acids. V lost 3 bases and J lost 2, with 14 bases in between. The CDR3 nucleotides are TGTGCCAGCAGCTCCCGGGTGGGACTTCAAGAGACCCAGTACTTC. Amino acids: CASSSRVGLQETQYF.

This clone was seen a handful of times. V is TRBV5-1 and J is TRBJ2-1; D gene ambiguous. The CDR3 length is 18 residues. The V gene lost 0 bases and the J gene lost 0 bases, with 16 bases spanning the gap. The germline V gene has CDR1 SGHRS and CDR2 YFSETQ. DNA for the CDR3: TGCGCCAGCAGCTTGGAATCCGCTCACGCCAGCTCCTACAATGAGCAGTTCTTC. Its protein product is CASSLESAHASSYNEQFF.

This clone came up a few times. This chain connects TRBV6-6 to TRBJ1-4, with D hard to call. The germline gives CDR1 MNHNY, CDR2 SVGAGI (reference sequence). CDR3 length equals 15 residues. V dropped 6 bases and J dropped 6 bases, with 17 bases sitting between them. The chain's CDR3 is CASSHSSGFDEKLFF. The CDR3 DNA is TGTGCCAGCAGCCACTCGTCCGGGTTTGATGAAAAACTGTTTTTT.

This clone was observed at least ten times. V gene TRBV30 combines with J gene TRBJ1-2, with D uncertain. Germline CDR1 reads GTSNPN; CDR2 reads SVGIG (reference sequence). This CDR3 contains 13 residues. Trimming took 0 bases from V and 6 from J, leaving 11 bases between them. CDR3 DNA sequence: TGTGCCTGGAGTGTAGGAGGGAACAATGGCTACACCTTC. Amino acids: CAWSVGGNNGYTF. Filled out from reference TRBV30 and TRBJ1-2, the complete variable domain reads SQTIHQWPATLVQPVGSPLSLECTVEGTSNPNLYWYRQAAGRGLQLLFYSVGIGQISSEVPQNLSASRPQDRQFILSSKKLLLSDSGFYLCAWSVGGNNGYTFGSGTRLTVV.

The chain links TRBV29-1 to TRBJ1-1; maybe TRBD1 (5 bases). The CDR3 runs to 13 residues. Trimming took 7 bases from V and 3 from J, leaving 15 bases between them. Germline values: CDR1 SQVTM, CDR2 ANQGSEA. The CDR3 nucleotides are TGCAGCGGGGGAGGGGAGTTTCACACTGAAGCTTTCTTT. It yields the protein CSGGGEFHTEAFF.

This clone was observed a handful of times. The chain uses TRBV7-2 and TRBJ2-3; 8 bases agree with TRBD1. After removal of 8 bases from V and 5 bases from J, the junction contained 6 bases not matched to a gene. The V gene's germline CDR1 is SGHTA and CDR2 FQGNSA. The CDR3 consists of 13 residues. The DNA of the CDR3 is TGTGCCAGCGGTCAGGGGGCTGGAGATACGCAGTATTTT. Its translation: CASGQGAGDTQYF.

This clone showed up just a few times. This CDR3 is CASSPRQGKLETQYF. CDR3 sequence (DNA): TGTGCCAGCAGCCCCCGACAGGGTAAATTGGAGACCCAGTACTTC. J is TRBJ2-5 and V is TRBV7-2; 7 bases are shared with TRBD1. The CDR3 totals 15 residues. J lost 5 bases, V lost 5 bases, and 11 bases had no gene match. CDR1 is SGHTA, CDR2 FQGNSA, per germline.

This clone was counted at least ten times. The chain joins TRBV7-3 to TRBJ2-1, with 7 bases that match TRBD1. The CDR3 length is 15 residues. V was clipped by 5 bases and J by 5 bases; unmatched bases: 9. Germline loops: CDR1 SGHTA, CDR2 FQGTGA. The DNA of the CDR3 is TGTGCCAGCAGCCCCCGGAACAGGGGTCACAATGAGCAGTTCTTC. It codes for CASSPRNRGHNEQFF.

This clone occurred a few times. The chain has TRBV29-1 and TRBJ1-2; the match to TRBD1 covers 7 bases. The CDR3 length is 14 residues. Per the germline V gene, CDR1 is SQVTM and CDR2 is ANQGSEA. The V segment lost 4 bases and the J segment 8 bases; nucleotides outside the gene matches: 13. In DNA, the CDR3 is TGCAGCGTTGTGGGGATGACAGGGATTTGGGGCTACACCTTC. Translating gives CSVVGMTGIWGYTF.

This clone has ten or more counts. The rearrangement uses TRBV30 and TRBJ1-5, with a possible D match to TRBD1 (5 bases). In germline, CDR1 is GTSNPN, CDR2 SVGIG (reference sequence). This CDR3 has 13 residues. Trimming took 2 bases from V and 7 from J, leaving 12 bases between them. The CDR3 region is CAWSKQGGQPQHF. For the CDR3, the DNA is TGTGCCTGGAGTAAGCAGGGAGGACAGCCCCAGCATTTT.

This clone was picked up a small number of times. This chain connects TRBV7-9 to TRBJ2-2; 9 bases agree with TRBD1. Unmatched junction bases numbered 12, after V lost 5 bases and J lost 5 bases. Germline lookup yields CDR1 SEHNR and CDR2 FQNEAQ (reference sequence). The CDR3 consists of 17 residues. The CDR3 reads CASSHGQGFSRTGELFF. DNA of the CDR3: TGTGCCAGCAGCCACGGACAGGGGTTCTCAAGAACCGGGGAGCTGTTTTTT.

This clone has a count of ten or more. The rearrangement joins TRBV9 to TRBJ2-7; the match to TRBD2 covers 16 bases. CDR3 length equals 18 residues. Germline trimming cut 0 bases from V and 6 bases from J; bases unmatched to any gene: 9. Looked up from germline, CDR1 is SGDLS and CDR2 is YYNGEE. CDR3 DNA sequence: TGTGCCAGCAGCGTAGGATCGGGACTAGCGGGAGGGGACGGCGAGCAGTACTTC. Its translation is CASSVGSGLAGGDGEQYF.

This clone has more than one count but fewer than ten. This chain uses TRBV27 with TRBJ1-1; 7 bases match TRBD1. Trimming at V came to 5 bases and at J to 4 bases, leaving 10 bases not matched to a gene. In germline, CDR1 is MNHEY, CDR2 SMNVEV (reference sequence). The CDR3 is made up of 15 amino acids. Here the CDR3 reads CASSHRQGRGTEAFF. The CDR3 bases are TGTGCCAGCAGTCACCGACAGGGTAGGGGCACTGAAGCTTTCTTT.